This is a list of T cell receptor beta chains from one sample in a study of cytomegalovirus exposure and HLA in healthy donors. The protocol was immunoSEQ multiplex PCR, while the TCRdb copy is restricted to in-frame clones and leaves out a portion. The sample records about 240,000 clones, around four fifths being singletons. Material: PBMCs. Receptors were obtained from a boy under 18 in good health and CMV-seronegative. The CDR3 runs from the conserved cysteine through the conserved F or W. The D gene is left open where the match is weak. Size is stated for part of the rows, as once, few or many counts, or as a class when the clone is expanded.

>.|14|TRBJ1-1|TRBV5-8|few
CASSRGQAYTEAFF
TGTGCCAGCAGCCGGGGACAAGCCTACACTGAAGCTTTCTTT
>TRBD1|17|TRBJ1-3|TRBV19|few
CASSSPRGQGYGNTIYF
TGTGCCAGTAGTAGCCCCCGTGGACAGGGGTATGGAAACACCATATATTTT
>.|18|TRBJ2-6|TRBV15|.
CATSRQVFTRSGANVLTF
TGTGCCACCAGCAGACAGGTCTTCACCAGATCTGGGGCCAACGTCCTGACTTTC
>.|15|TRBJ2-2|TRBV7-9|.
CASSLAQAGIGELFF
TGTGCCAGCAGCTTAGCGCAGGCGGGGATCGGGGAGCTGTTTTTT
>TRBD2|14|TRBJ2-5|TRBV5-1|few
CASSLGLGEETQYF
TGCGCCAGCAGCCTGGGACTAGGGGAAGAGACCCAGTACTTC
>TRBD1|16|TRBJ1-5|TRBV4-1|.
CASSQGTGRGNQPQHF
TGCGCCAGCAGCCAAGGGACAGGGCGGGGCAATCAGCCCCAGCATTTT
>TRBD1|16|TRBJ1-2|TRBV7-9|.
CASSSTGQGADYGYTF
TGTGCCAGCAGCTCGACCGGACAGGGGGCAGACTATGGCTACACCTTC
>.|11|TRBJ1-1|TRBV6-1|.
CASSYRARAFF
TGTGCCAGCAGTTACAGGGCACGAGCTTTCTTT
>TRBD2|16|TRBJ2-1|TRBV29-1|.
CSVDRLASGVYNEQFF
TGCAGCGTTGACCGTCTGGCTAGCGGGGTTTACAATGAGCAGTTCTTC
>TRBD2|16|TRBJ2-3|TRBV5-6|few
CASSLEAGASTDTQYF
TGTGCCAGCAGCTTGGAAGCGGGGGCGAGCACAGATACGCAGTATTTT
>.|13|TRBJ2-5|TRBV5-1|.
CASSSYREETQYF
TGCGCCAGCAGCTCTTACAGGGAGGAGACCCAGTACTTC
>.|14|TRBJ1-1|TRBV4-1|once
CASSPGGYNTEAFF
TGCGCCAGCAGCCCGGGGGGTTATAACACTGAAGCTTTCTTT